Following are 11 T cell receptor beta chains from one sample sequenced in a study of post-analysis software for immune sequencing data. Their specific antigens are unknown. Study observations and caveats: Patients showed TRBV5-6, TRBV5-1 and TRBV20-1 among five TRBV segments more frequent than in controls.

Unique molecular identifiers were present in the TCR beta cDNA libraries. TCRdb processed the PCR reads anew with MiXCR; each CDR3 protein has one entry. The sample has a few hundred thousand distinct CDR3 sequences, roughly 38% seen once. The sequenced sample was blood. The receptors shown here come from a girl aged 10 to 17 with multiple sclerosis.

This chain connects TRBV6-1 to TRBJ1-2; possible D gene TRBD1, 6 bases. This CDR3 is 14 amino acids long. V lost 5 bases and J 3 bases, leaving 13 bases between the germline ends. Germline-derived CDR1 and CDR2 are MNHNS and SASEGT. The CDR3 DNA is TGTGCCAGCAGTAACAGGGCTGGGGACTATGGCTACACCTTC. This sequence encodes CASSNRAGDYGYTF.

This chain links TRBV27 with TRBJ1-2; the D gene is possibly TRBD1 (6 bases). Trimming shortened V by 3 bases and J by 5 bases, and 19 bases separated the two germline ends. Germline V CDR1 and CDR2: MNHEY, SMNVEV (reference sequence). There are 16 residues in the CDR3. The DNA for the CDR3 is TGTGCCAGCAGTTTTCTCCCCTTCCCCGGACAGTATGGCTACACCTTC. Translation gives CASSFLPFPGQYGYTF.

This chain uses TRBV5-1 with TRBJ2-3; 9 nucleotides line up with TRBD1. Germline V gives CDR1 SGHRS, CDR2 YFSETQ. This CDR3 comprises 16 residues. The trim removed 0 bases at V and 5 bases at J, leaving 7 bases unmatched. The CDR3 DNA is TGCGCCAGCAGCTTGGGGACAGGGGAGGTTATAGATACGCAGTATTTT. Its protein product is CASSLGTGEVIDTQYF.

This chain links TRBV25-1 with TRBJ2-3; D not certain. Trimming cost V 4 bases and J 6 bases, with 8 bases left between them. The CDR3 covers 12 residues. The germline V gene encodes CDR1 MGHDK and CDR2 SYGVNS. In DNA form, the CDR3 reads TGTGCCAGCAGTGGGGATGTGGATACGCAGTATTTT. This codes for CASSGDVDTQYF.

This chain connects TRBV2 to TRBJ2-3; D not resolved. The CDR3 totals 15 residues. Germline loops: CDR1 SNHLY, CDR2 FYNNEI. V lost 4 bases and J lost 2, with 13 bases in between. CDR3 protein: CASSGSETFTDTQYF. CDR3 sequence (DNA): TGTGCCAGCAGTGGCTCTGAAACTTTCACAGATACGCAGTATTTT. Full variable domain (remainder filled in from reference TRBV2 and TRBJ2-3): EPEVTQTPSHQVTQMGQEVILRCVPISNHLYFYWYRQILGQKVEFLVSFYNNEISEKSEIFDDQFSVERPDGSNFTLKIRSTKLEDSAMYFCASSGSETFTDTQYFGPGTRLTVL.

The CDR3 reads CASSRGGSRDSPLHF. DNA for the CDR3: TGTGCCAGCAGCCGAGGGGGCAGCCGAGACTCACCCCTCCACTTT. The chain carries TRBV7-3 and TRBJ1-6, with TRBD1 matching over 7 bases. The CDR3 covers 15 residues. CDR1 is SGHTA and CDR2 is FQGTGA in the germline V gene. The ends lost 5 bases at V and 10 bases at J; junction bases unmatched: 11.

This clonotype has more than one count but fewer than ten. The rearrangement links TRBV5-5 to TRBJ2-1; TRBD2 agrees at 9 bases. The CDR3 loop spans 16 amino acids. J lost 2 bases, V lost 2 bases, and 5 bases had no gene match. Germline CDR1 and CDR2: SGHKS and YYEKEE (reference sequence). CDR3 loop: CASSFLASGAYNEQFF. CDR3 bases: TGTGCCAGCAGCTTCCTGGCTAGCGGGGCCTACAATGAGCAGTTCTTC. Full variable domain (rest looked up from reference TRBV5-5 and TRBJ2-1): DAGVTQSPTHLIKTRGQQVTLRCSPISGHKSVSWYQQVLGQGPQFIFQYYEKEERGRGNFPDRFSARQFPNYSSELNVNALLLGDSALYLCASSFLASGAYNEQFFGPGTRLTVL.

CDR3 in amino acids: CASSEYEGGYNEQFF. The CDR3 coding sequence is TGTGCCAGCAGTGAATATGAGGGGGGCTACAATGAGCAGTTCTTC. The chain joins TRBV25-1 to TRBJ2-1; D is perhaps TRBD1 or TRBD2 (6 bases each). Trimming shortened V by 0 bases and J by 3 bases, and 9 bases separated the two germline ends. Germline V gives CDR1 MGHDK, CDR2 SYGVNS. The CDR3 is 15 residues long.

Only a few counts were recorded for this clonotype. The chain carries TRBV6-5 and TRBJ2-7; perhaps TRBD1 as D (5 bases). Germline CDR1 and CDR2: MNHEY and SVGAGI. The CDR3 is 15 residues long. Trimming removed 4 bases from V and 1 base from J, with 14 bases in between. CDR3 sequence (DNA): TGTGCCAGCAGTTCCGCTTTAGGGGTTTCCTACGAGCAGTACTTC. Encoded protein: CASSSALGVSYEQYF.

The chain is built from TRBV28 and TRBJ2-7, with D possibly called TRBD1 or TRBD2 (7 bases each). This CDR3 region has 15 residues. The germline V gene encodes CDR1 MDHEN and CDR2 SYDVKM. V was trimmed by 8 bases and J by 0 bases, leaving 17 bases between them. The CDR3 sequence is CASGAGGAPSYEQYF. The CDR3, as DNA: TGTGCCAGCGGCGCAGGGGGGGCTCCCTCCTACGAGCAGTACTTC. The whole variable domain, filled in from reference TRBV28 and TRBJ2-7, reads DVKVTQSSRYLVKRTGEKVFLECVQDMDHENMFWYRQDPGLGLRLIYFSYDVKMKEKGDIPEGYSVSREKKERFSLILESASTNQTSMYLCASGAGGAPSYEQYFGPGTRLTVT.

This clonotype was counted a few times. The chain combines TRBV20-1 with TRBJ2-3; 13 positions agree with TRBD2. The CDR3 is made up of 17 amino acids. With V trimmed by 6 bases and J by 0 bases, 9 bases remained unmatched. Germline loops: CDR1 DFQATT, CDR2 SNEGSKA (reference sequence). This CDR3 is CSAARLAGGFSTDTQYF. The CDR3 DNA reads TGCAGTGCCGCCCGACTAGCGGGGGGATTTAGCACAGATACGCAGTATTTT.